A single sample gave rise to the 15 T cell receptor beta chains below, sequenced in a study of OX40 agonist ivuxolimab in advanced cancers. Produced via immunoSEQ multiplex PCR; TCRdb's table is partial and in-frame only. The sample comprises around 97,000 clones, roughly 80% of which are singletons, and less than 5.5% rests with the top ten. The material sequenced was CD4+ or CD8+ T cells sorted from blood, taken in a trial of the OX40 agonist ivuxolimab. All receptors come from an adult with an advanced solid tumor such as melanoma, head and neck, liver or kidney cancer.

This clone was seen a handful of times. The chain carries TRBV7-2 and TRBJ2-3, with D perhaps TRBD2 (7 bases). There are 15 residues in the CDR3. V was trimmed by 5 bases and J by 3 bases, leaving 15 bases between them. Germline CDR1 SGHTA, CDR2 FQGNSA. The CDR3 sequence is CASSRRGAGTDTQYF. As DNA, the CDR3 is TGTGCCAGCAGCCGTCGGGGGGCCGGGACAGATACGCAGTATTTT. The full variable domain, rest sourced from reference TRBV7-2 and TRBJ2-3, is GAGVSQSPSNKVTEKGKDVELRCDPISGHTALYWYRQSLGQGLEFLIYFQGNSAPDKSGLPSDRFSAERTGGSVSTLTIQRTQQEDSAVYLCASSRRGAGTDTQYFGPGTRLTVL.

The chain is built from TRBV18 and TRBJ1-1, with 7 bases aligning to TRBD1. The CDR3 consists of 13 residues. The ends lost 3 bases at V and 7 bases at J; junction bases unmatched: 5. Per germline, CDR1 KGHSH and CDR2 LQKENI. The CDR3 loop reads CASSPGTDGEAFF. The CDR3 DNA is TGTGCCAGCTCACCCGGGACAGACGGTGAAGCTTTCTTT.

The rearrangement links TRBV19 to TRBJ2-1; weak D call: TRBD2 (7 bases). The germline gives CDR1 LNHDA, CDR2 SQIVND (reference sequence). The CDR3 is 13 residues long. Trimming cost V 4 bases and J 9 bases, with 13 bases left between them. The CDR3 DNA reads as TGTGCCAGTAGTACCCGGGGGGCCGGTGAGCAGTTCTTC. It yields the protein CASSTRGAGEQFF.

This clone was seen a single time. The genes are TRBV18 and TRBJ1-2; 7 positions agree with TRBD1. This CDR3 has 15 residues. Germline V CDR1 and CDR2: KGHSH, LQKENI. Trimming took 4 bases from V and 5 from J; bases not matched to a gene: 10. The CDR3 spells CASSQETGFHYGYTF. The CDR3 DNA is TGTGCCAGCTCACAGGAGACAGGGTTTCATTATGGCTACACCTTC.

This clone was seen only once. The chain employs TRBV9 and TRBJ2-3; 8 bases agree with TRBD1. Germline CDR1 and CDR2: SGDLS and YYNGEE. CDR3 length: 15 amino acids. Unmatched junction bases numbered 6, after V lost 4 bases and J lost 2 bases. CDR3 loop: CASSSRTGNTDTQYF. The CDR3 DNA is TGTGCCAGCAGCTCACGGACAGGGAACACAGATACGCAGTATTTT. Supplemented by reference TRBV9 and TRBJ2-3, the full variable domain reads DSGVTQTPKHLITATGQRVTLRCSPRSGDLSVYWYQQSLDQGLQFLIQYYNGEERAKGNILERFSAQQFPDLHSELNLSSLELGDSALYFCASSSRTGNTDTQYFGPGTRLTVL.

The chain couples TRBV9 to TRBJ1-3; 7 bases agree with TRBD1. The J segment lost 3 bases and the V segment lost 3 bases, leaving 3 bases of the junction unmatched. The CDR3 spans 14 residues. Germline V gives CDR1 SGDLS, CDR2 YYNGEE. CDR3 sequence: CASSARDSGNTIYF. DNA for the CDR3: TGTGCCAGCAGCGCCAGGGACAGTGGAAACACCATATATTTT.

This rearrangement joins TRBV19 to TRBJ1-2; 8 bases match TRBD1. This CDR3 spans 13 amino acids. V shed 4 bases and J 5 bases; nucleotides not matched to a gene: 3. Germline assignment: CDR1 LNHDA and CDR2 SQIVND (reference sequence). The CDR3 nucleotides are TGTGCCAGTAGTACCCGGACAGGGTATGGCTACACCTTC. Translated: CASSTRTGYGYTF.

The CDR3 loop reads CAWRGAGGGLLEQFF. For the CDR3, the DNA is TGTGCCTGGAGAGGGGCGGGGGGAGGTCTGCTGGAGCAGTTCTTC. The V gene is TRBV30, the J gene TRBJ2-1; 8 bases are a match to TRBD2. The CDR3 is 15 residues long. Per germline, CDR1 GTSNPN and CDR2 SVGIG (reference sequence). Germline trimming cut 3 bases from V and 10 bases from J; bases unmatched to any gene: 14.

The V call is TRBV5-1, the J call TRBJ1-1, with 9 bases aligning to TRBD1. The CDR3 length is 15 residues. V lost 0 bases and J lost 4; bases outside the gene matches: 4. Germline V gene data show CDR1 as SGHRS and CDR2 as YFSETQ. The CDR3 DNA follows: TGCGCCAGCAGCTTGGAGGGGACAGGGAGCACTGAAGCTTTCTTT. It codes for CASSLEGTGSTEAFF.

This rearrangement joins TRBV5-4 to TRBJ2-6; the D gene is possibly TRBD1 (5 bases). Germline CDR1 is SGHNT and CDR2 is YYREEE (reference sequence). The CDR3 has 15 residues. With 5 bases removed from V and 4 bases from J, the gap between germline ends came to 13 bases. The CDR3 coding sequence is TGTGCCAGCAGTCCACAGGCCCTCGGGGCCAACGTCCTGACTTTC. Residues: CASSPQALGANVLTF.

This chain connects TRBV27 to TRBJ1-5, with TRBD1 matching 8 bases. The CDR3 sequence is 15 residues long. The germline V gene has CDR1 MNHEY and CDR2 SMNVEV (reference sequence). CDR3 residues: CATGPEQGVSQPQHF. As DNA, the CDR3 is TGTGCTACCGGCCCTGAACAGGGGGTTTCTCAGCCCCAGCATTTT.

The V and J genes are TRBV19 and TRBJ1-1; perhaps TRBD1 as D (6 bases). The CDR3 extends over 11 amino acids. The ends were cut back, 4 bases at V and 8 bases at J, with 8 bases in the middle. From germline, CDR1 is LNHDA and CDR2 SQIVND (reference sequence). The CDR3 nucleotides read TGTGCCAGTAGTAACAGGGTCGAAGCTTTCTTT. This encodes CASSNRVEAFF.

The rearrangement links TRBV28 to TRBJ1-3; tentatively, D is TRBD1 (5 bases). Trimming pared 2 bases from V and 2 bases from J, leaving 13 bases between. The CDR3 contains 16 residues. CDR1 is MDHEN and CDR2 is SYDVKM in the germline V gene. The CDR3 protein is CASSLERGGPGNTIYF. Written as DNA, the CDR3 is TGTGCCAGCAGTTTAGAGCGGGGGGGACCTGGAAACACCATATATTTT. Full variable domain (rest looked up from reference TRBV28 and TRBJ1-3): DVKVTQSSRYLVKRTGEKVFLECVQDMDHENMFWYRQDPGLGLRLIYFSYDVKMKEKGDIPEGYSVSREKKERFSLILESASTNQTSMYLCASSLERGGPGNTIYFGEGSWLTVV.

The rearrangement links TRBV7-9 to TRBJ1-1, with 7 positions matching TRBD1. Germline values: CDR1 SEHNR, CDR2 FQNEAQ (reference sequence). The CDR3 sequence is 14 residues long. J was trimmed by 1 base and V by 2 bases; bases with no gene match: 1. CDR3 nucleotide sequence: TGTGCCAGCAGCTTAAGACAGGGGAACACTGAAGCTTTCTTT. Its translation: CASSLRQGNTEAFF. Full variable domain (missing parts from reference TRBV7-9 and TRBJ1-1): DTGVSQNPRHKITKRGQNVTFRCDPISEHNRLYWYRQTLGQGPEFLTYFQNEAQLEKSRLLSDRFSAERPKGSFSTLEIQRTEQGDSAMYLCASSLRQGNTEAFFGQGTRLTVV.

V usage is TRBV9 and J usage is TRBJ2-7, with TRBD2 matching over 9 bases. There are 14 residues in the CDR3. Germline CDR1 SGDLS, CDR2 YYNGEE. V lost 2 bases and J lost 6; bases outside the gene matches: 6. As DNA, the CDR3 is TGTGCCAGCAGCGTCGGGACTAGCAAGGGCGAGCAGTACTTC. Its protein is CASSVGTSKGEQYF. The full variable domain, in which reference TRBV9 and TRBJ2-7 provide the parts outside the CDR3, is DSGVTQTPKHLITATGQRVTLRCSPRSGDLSVYWYQQSLDQGLQFLIQYYNGEERAKGNILERFSAQQFPDLHSELNLSSLELGDSALYFCASSVGTSKGEQYFGPGTRLTVT.